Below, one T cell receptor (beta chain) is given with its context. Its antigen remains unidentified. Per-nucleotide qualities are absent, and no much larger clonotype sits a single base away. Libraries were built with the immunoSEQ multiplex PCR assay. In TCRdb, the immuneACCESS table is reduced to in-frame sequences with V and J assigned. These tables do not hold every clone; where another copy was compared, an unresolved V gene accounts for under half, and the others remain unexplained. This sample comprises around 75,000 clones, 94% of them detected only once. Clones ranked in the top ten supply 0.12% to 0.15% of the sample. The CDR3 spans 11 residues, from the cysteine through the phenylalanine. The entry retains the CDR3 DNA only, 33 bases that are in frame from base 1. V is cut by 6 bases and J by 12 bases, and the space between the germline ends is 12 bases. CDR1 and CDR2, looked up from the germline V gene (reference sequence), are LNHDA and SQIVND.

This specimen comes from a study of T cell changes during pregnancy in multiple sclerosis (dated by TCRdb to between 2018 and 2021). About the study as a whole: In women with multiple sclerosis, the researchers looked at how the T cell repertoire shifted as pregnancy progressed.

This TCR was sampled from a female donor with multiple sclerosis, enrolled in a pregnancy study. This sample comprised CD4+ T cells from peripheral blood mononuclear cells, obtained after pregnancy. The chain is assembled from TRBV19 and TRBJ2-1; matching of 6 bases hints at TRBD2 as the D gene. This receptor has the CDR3 CASSPGLRQFF. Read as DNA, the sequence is TGTGCCAGTAGCCCGGGACTTCGGCAGTTCTTC.